These 5 T cell receptor beta chains were sequenced from one sample in a study of response to subunit inactivated influenza vaccine. Using its own MiXCR run on the RT-PCR reads, TCRdb lists one record per CDR3 protein. The sample carries about 480,000 distinct CDR3 sequences, over 10% recorded once. The material was PBMCs from blood, obtained roughly 45 days after vaccination. All receptors come from a man in his fifties or sixties who received an inactivated influenza vaccine.

The table lists this clonotype with many counts. The chain employs TRBV4-1 and TRBJ2-3; 14 bases map to TRBD2. The CDR3 loop spans 21 amino acids. The V segment lost 4 bases and the J segment 0 bases; nucleotides outside the gene matches: 15. Germline CDR1 is MGHRA and CDR2 is YSYEKL. The CDR3, as DNA: TGCGCCAGCAGCCTTGCCTCCAGACTAGCGGGGGGGCCGACTAGCACAGATACGCAGTATTTT. Residues: CASSLASRLAGGPTSTDTQYF.

This clonotype was counted many times. The J gene is TRBJ2-7, the V gene TRBV11-2, with D unresolved. Germline-derived CDR1 and CDR2 are SGHAT and FQNNGV. This CDR3 has 11 residues. V lost 5 bases to trimming and J lost 0 bases, with 2 bases between them. The CDR3 region has the DNA TGTGCCAGCAGCGTCTCCTACGAGCAGTACTTC. It encodes CASSVSYEQYF.

This clonotype was counted between two and nine times. The rearrangement joins TRBV10-3 to TRBJ2-3, with 12 bases fitting TRBD1. The CDR3 runs to 17 residues. The V gene's germline CDR1 is ENHRY and CDR2 SYGVKD. Unmatched junction bases numbered 7, after V lost 4 bases and J lost 2 bases. CDR3 sequence (DNA): TGTGCCATCAGTGTGGCAGGGACAGGGGGCGTCACAGATACGCAGTATTTT. As protein: CAISVAGTGGVTDTQYF.

The J gene is TRBJ2-3, the V gene TRBV7-2, with D hard to call. The CDR3 is made up of 16 amino acids. Per germline, CDR1 SGHTA and CDR2 FQGNSA. Trimming took off 1 base at V and 1 base at J, with 12 bases between the two ends. CDR3: CASSLGPTGGTDTQYF. The CDR3 DNA sequence: TGTGCCAGCAGCTTAGGTCCAACGGGTGGCACAGATACGCAGTATTTT.

This clonotype was seen only a few times. The chain couples TRBV4-3 to TRBJ1-4, with 7 positions matching TRBD1. The CDR3 consists of 16 residues. Germline V CDR1 and CDR2: LGHNA, YSLEER. Trimming at V came to 4 bases and at J to 0 bases, leaving 5 bases not matched to a gene. DNA for the CDR3: TGCGCCAGCAGCCGGGACAGATTTGCAACTAATGAAAAACTGTTTTTT. It yields the protein CASSRDRFATNEKLFF.